A single sample is the source of the 29 T cell receptor beta chains below, sequenced in a study of blood T cells in healthy people across ages. Alongside a J-beta primer mix, a sample-barcoded 5' primer served in a second PCR lasting roughly 6 to 11 cycles. In TCRdb, the 5' RACE reads were re-called with MiXCR into one record per CDR3 protein. The table has about a million distinct CDR3 sequences, about 53% seen once. Material for sequencing was blood. The receptors originated from a woman aged 55 to 70 in good health.

Only one count was recorded for this clonotype. This chain joins TRBV13 and TRBJ1-2; D gene ambiguous. Germline V lookup: CDR1 PRHDT, CDR2 FYEKMQ (reference sequence). V was shortened by 7 bases and J by 5 bases, with 11 bases between the two germline ends. CDR3 length: 12 residues. The CDR3 sequence: CASISRTYGYTF. DNA of the CDR3: TGTGCCAGCATCTCCCGAACTTATGGCTACACCTTC.

This chain connects TRBV7-9 to TRBJ2-5, with D unresolved. The CDR3 runs 16 residues. The V end lost 1 base, the J end lost 2 bases, and 14 bases lay between the germline ends. CDR1 and CDR2 (germline): SEHNR, FQNEAQ (reference sequence). The CDR3 DNA reads TGTGCCAGCAGCTTAGGATGGGGAACTACACAAGAGACCCAGTACTTC. This codes for CASSLGWGTTQETQYF.

Comments on this clonotype: This may come from a read error, since a much larger clone is one base off. The J gene is TRBJ2-5, the V gene TRBV20-1; weak D call: TRBD1 (7 bases). The germline V gene has CDR1 DFQATT and CDR2 SNEGSKA (reference sequence). The CDR3 has 14 amino acids. V shed 3 bases and J shed 13 bases, with 24 bases lying between them. CDR3 region: CSASLQGGGHERYF. The CDR3 DNA reads TGCAGTGCTAGTCTCCAGGGGGGTGGCCACGAGCGGTACTTC.

The chain recombines TRBV5-1 with TRBJ2-7; 8 nucleotides agree with TRBD1. Germline values: CDR1 SGHRS, CDR2 YFSETQ. The V and J ends lost 4 bases and 3 bases, in that order; junction bases with no gene match: 6. This CDR3 has 14 amino acids. Here the CDR3 DNA reads TGCGCCAGCAGCGCGACAGGGGTGGACTACGAGCAGTACTTC. Protein: CASSATGVDYEQYF.

The rearrangement joins TRBV24-1 to TRBJ2-3; 10 positions agree with TRBD1. The V segment lost 7 bases and the J segment 2 bases; nucleotides outside the gene matches: 5. The germline V gene encodes CDR1 KGHDR and CDR2 SFDVKD. CDR3 length: 15 residues. CDR3 amino acids: CATSRDRGNTDTQYF. The DNA for the CDR3 is TGTGCCACCAGCCGGGACAGGGGAAACACAGATACGCAGTATTTT.

This clonotype appeared a few times. CDR3 sequence (DNA): TGCGCCAGCAGCCAAAACCCGGGACTAGCGGGCCTGAGCTCCTACAATGAGCAGTTCTTC. This translates into CASSQNPGLAGLSSYNEQFF. V gene TRBV4-3 combines with J gene TRBJ2-1; 12 nucleotides align to TRBD2. The CDR3 spans 20 residues. Germline assignment: CDR1 LGHNA and CDR2 YSLEER. V lost 2 bases, J lost 0 bases, and 11 bases stayed unmatched.

This clonotype came up once. This chain links TRBV3-1 with TRBJ1-2; D ambiguous. Trimming removed 0 bases at V and 8 bases at J, with 4 bases between. The CDR3 runs to 11 residues. CDR1 is LGHDT and CDR2 is YNNKEL in the germline V gene (reference sequence). The CDR3 region is CASSQEVGYTF. Here the CDR3 DNA reads TGTGCCAGCAGCCAAGAAGTCGGCTACACCTTC. Using reference TRBV3-1 and TRBJ1-2 for the parts outside the CDR3, the full variable domain is DTAVSQTPKYLVTQMGNDKSIKCEQNLGHDTMYWYKQDSKKFLKIMFSYNNKELIINETVPNRFSPKSPDKAHLNLHINSLELGDSAVYFCASSQEVGYTFGSGTRLTVV.

About this clonotype itself: This may arise from a read error, as a much more abundant clone is one base away. The CDR3 sequence is CASISIGGSHNEQFF. The CDR3, as DNA: TGTGCCAGCATCTCGATCGGTGGCTCCCACAATGAGCAGTTCTTC. This rearrangement joins TRBV27 to TRBJ2-1; D not certain. This CDR3 comprises 15 residues. From germline, CDR1 is MNHEY and CDR2 SMNVEV (reference sequence).

The gene calls are TRBV6-2 or TRBV6-3 and TRBJ2-3; D gene uncertain. V lost 5 bases and J lost 5, with 8 bases in between. The CDR3 length is 12 residues. Germline V lookup: CDR1 MNHEY, CDR2 SVGEGT. CDR3 DNA sequence: TGTGCCAGCAGTATGCGTCGAGATACGCAGTATTTT. Amino acid sequence: CASSMRRDTQYF.

The chain has TRBV11-1 and TRBJ2-5; perhaps TRBD1 as D (5 bases). The CDR3 is 15 amino acids. CDR1 and CDR2 (germline): SGHAT, FQDESV (reference sequence). The ends were cut back, 5 bases at V and 4 bases at J, with 17 bases in the middle. CDR3 amino acids: CASSARTKVGETQYF. In DNA form, the CDR3 reads TGTGCCAGCAGCGCAAGGACAAAAGTTGGAGAGACCCAGTACTTC.

The V and J genes are TRBV4-2 and TRBJ2-2; perhaps TRBD1 as D (6 bases). V was shortened by 3 bases and J by 7 bases, with 12 bases between the two germline ends. CDR1 and CDR2 from the germline V gene are LGHNA and YNFKEQ. This CDR3 spans 14 amino acids. The CDR3 sequence: CASSQHRDIGELFF. DNA of the CDR3: TGTGCCAGCAGCCAGCATCGGGACATCGGGGAGCTGTTTTTT.

This rearrangement joins TRBV3-1 to TRBJ2-7; D ambiguous. Germline V CDR1 and CDR2: LGHDT, YNNKEL (reference sequence). The CDR3 length is 12 residues. The V end lost 0 bases, the J end lost 8 bases, and 8 bases lay between the germline ends. The CDR3 region is CASSQEGTQQYF. The DNA for the CDR3 is TGTGCCAGCAGCCAAGAGGGTACCCAGCAGTACTTC.

As to this clonotype: One end of the junction does not line up with germline, which may come from a read error. The J gene is TRBJ2-7, the V gene TRBV7-2; the D gene is possibly TRBD2 (6 bases). This CDR3 spans 14 amino acids. Germline loops: CDR1 SGHTA, CDR2 FQGNSA. The CDR3 is CASGLVITSNEQYF. The CDR3 DNA follows: TGTGCCAGCGGCTTAGTAATCACTAGCAATGAGCAGTACTTC.

CDR3 bases: TGTGCCAGCAGCCAAGATCTTAATGCGGGGGGACTGGTCCAGTACTTC. Translated, it gives CASSQDLNAGGLVQYF. V usage is TRBV3-1 and J usage is TRBJ2-5, with TRBD2 matching 8 bases. This CDR3 contains 16 residues. With V trimmed by 0 bases and J by 10 bases, 13 bases remained unmatched. CDR1 LGHDT and CDR2 YNNKEL come from the germline V gene (reference sequence).

This clonotype turned up a few times. This rearrangement joins TRBV25-1 to TRBJ2-1, with D hard to call. Germline V gene lookup returns CDR1 MGHDK and CDR2 SYGVNS. V lost 4 bases and J 12 bases, leaving 13 bases between the germline ends. This CDR3 is built from 12 residues. This CDR3 is CASSASQSRQFF. The CDR3 DNA reads as TGTGCCAGCAGTGCCTCACAATCCCGGCAGTTCTTC. Based on the CDR3 plus reference TRBV25-1 and TRBJ2-1, the full variable domain is EADIYQTPRYLVIGTGKKITLECSQTMGHDKMYWYQQDPGMELHLIHYSYGVNSTEKGDLSSESTVSRIRTEHFPLTLESARPSHTSQYLCASSASQSRQFFGPGTRLTVL.

About this clonotype itself: Compared with germline, one end of the junction differs, possibly owing to a read error. The V gene is TRBV11-2, the J gene TRBJ2-3; TRBD2 matches at 8 bases. The CDR3 spans 16 residues. Germline V lookup: CDR1 SGHAT, CDR2 FQNNGV. Here the CDR3 reads CASSLQAGEVADTQYF. CDR3 nucleotide sequence: TGTGCCAGTAGCTTACAAGCGGGAGAAGTCGCAGATACGCAGTATTTT.

This chain joins TRBV27 and TRBJ2-7; D is unresolved. The last part of the DNA fits TRBJ2-5 better; the J call may be wrong. In germline, CDR1 is MNHEY, CDR2 SMNVEV (reference sequence). This CDR3 comprises 14 residues. CDR3 sequence reads: CASSKSRVRETQYF. The DNA for the CDR3 is TGTGCCAGCAGTAAAAGTAGGGTCCGGGAGACCCAGTACTTC.

CDR3 sequence reads: CASSLAGQGGWNEQFF. The CDR3 region has the DNA TGTGCCAGCAGCTTAGCGGGACAGGGGGGTTGGAATGAGCAGTTCTTC. This chain joins TRBV11-2 and TRBJ2-1, with 11 bases matching TRBD1. J lost 7 bases, V lost 1 base, and 6 bases had no gene match. Germline V gene lookup returns CDR1 SGHAT and CDR2 FQNNGV. This CDR3 spans 16 amino acids.

This chain connects TRBV4-1 to TRBJ2-3, with 7 bases identical to TRBD2. Germline trimming cut 2 bases from V and 2 bases from J; bases unmatched to any gene: 10. Looked up from germline, CDR1 is MGHRA and CDR2 is YSYEKL. This CDR3 contains 17 residues. For the CDR3, the DNA is TGCGCCAGCAGCCAACTGGCCCTCGGGGGGAACACAGATACGCAGTATTTT. It is translated as CASSQLALGGNTDTQYF.

This chain connects TRBV5-6 to TRBJ2-1; no clear D gene. The CDR3 spans 13 residues. Trimming pared 9 bases from V and 5 bases from J, leaving 15 bases between. Germline V gene lookup returns CDR1 SGHDT and CDR2 YYEEEE. This chain's CDR3 is CATLTRSNNEQFF. CDR3 bases: TGTGCCACCCTAACCCGATCCAACAATGAGCAGTTCTTC.

The chain uses TRBV5-1 and TRBJ2-1, with D unresolved. V was shortened by 0 bases and J by 0 bases, with 10 bases between the two germline ends. The CDR3 has 16 amino acids. The germline V gene has CDR1 SGHRS and CDR2 YFSETQ. The CDR3 sequence: CASSLGQLNSYNEQFF. Written as DNA, the CDR3 is TGCGCCAGCAGCTTGGGGCAGCTAAACTCCTACAATGAGCAGTTCTTC.

In nucleotides, the CDR3 is TGTGCCAGCAGCTTTAGGACTAGCGGGAGTGATACGCAGTATTTT. This sequence encodes CASSFRTSGSDTQYF. This sequence joins TRBV11-2 and TRBJ2-3, with 13 bases identical to TRBD2. The CDR3 has 15 residues. Germline trimming cut 3 bases from V and 6 bases from J; bases unmatched to any gene: 3. Germline CDR1 is SGHAT and CDR2 is FQNNGV.

V gene TRBV6-5 combines with J gene TRBJ1-2; D is undetermined. Germline CDR1 MNHEY, CDR2 SVGAGI. Trimming shortened V by 0 bases and J by 1 base, and 12 bases separated the two germline ends. The CDR3 length is 16 residues. The CDR3 spells CASSYSRRSLNYGYTF. CDR3 bases: TGTGCCAGCAGTTACTCTCGCAGGAGCCTTAACTATGGCTACACCTTC.

The CDR3 is CSVDGQGGSIAINEQFF. For the CDR3, the DNA is TGCAGCGTGGACGGACAGGGGGGCTCCATTGCAATAAATGAGCAGTTCTTC. The chain uses TRBV29-1 and TRBJ2-1; 10 bases are shared with TRBD1. After removal of 6 bases from V and 7 bases from J, the junction contained 18 bases not matched to a gene. Germline-derived CDR1 and CDR2 are SQVTM and ANQGSEA. The CDR3 extends over 17 amino acids.

This chain uses TRBV4-1 with TRBJ2-5, with D maybe TRBD2 (6 bases). This CDR3 is built from 16 residues. Germline V gene sequence: CDR1 MGHRA, CDR2 YSYEKL. The V end lost 1 base, the J end lost 1 base, and 13 bases lay between the germline ends. CDR3 DNA: TGCGCCAGCAGCCAAGGGGGGGATACGGCCCAAGAGACCCAGTACTTC. Its translation is CASSQGGDTAQETQYF.

This clonotype came up a few times. This chain joins TRBV15 and TRBJ2-7; D unresolved. The germline gives CDR1 LNHNV, CDR2 YYDKDF (reference sequence). Trimming removed 0 bases from V and 5 bases from J, with 14 bases in between. This CDR3 region has 15 residues. CDR3 residues: CATSREHQDVDEQYF. The DNA of the CDR3 is TGTGCCACCAGCAGAGAACATCAGGATGTGGACGAGCAGTACTTC.

This clonotype was found a few times. The chain links TRBV30 to TRBJ1-6; the match to TRBD1 covers 7 bases. Germline lookup yields CDR1 GTSNPN and CDR2 SVGIG (reference sequence). The CDR3 is made up of 15 amino acids. Losses at the gene ends were 4 bases for V and 10 bases for J; bases not matched to a gene: 13. For the CDR3, the DNA is TGTGCCTGGAACCCCCGAGACAGGGTTTACTCACCCCTCCACTTT. This translates into CAWNPRDRVYSPLHF.

V usage is TRBV7-7 and J usage is TRBJ2-2, with 7 bases that match TRBD2. J lost 1 base, V lost 5 bases, and 7 bases had no gene match. The V gene's germline CDR1 is SSHAT and CDR2 FNYEAQ (reference sequence). The CDR3 spans 16 residues. CDR3 residues: CASSQASSGNTGELFF. CDR3 nucleotides: TGTGCCAGCAGCCAGGCGTCTAGCGGGAACACCGGGGAGCTGTTTTTT. The complete variable domain, with remaining parts taken from reference TRBV7-7 and TRBJ2-2, reads GAGVSQSPRYKVTKRGQDVTLRCDPISSHATLYWYQQALGQGPEFLTYFNYEAQPDKSGLPSDRFSAERPEGSISTLTIQRTEQRDSAMYRCASSQASSGNTGELFFGEGSRLTVL.

The chain combines TRBV4-3 with TRBJ2-5; no reliable D call. The length of the CDR3 is 14 residues. CDR1 LGHNA and CDR2 YSLEER come from the germline V gene. Trimming removed 1 base from V and 4 bases from J, with 10 bases in between. The CDR3 DNA follows: TGCGCCAGCAGCCAAGGCCTAGGAAGAGAGACCCAGTACTTC. It translates to CASSQGLGRETQYF.